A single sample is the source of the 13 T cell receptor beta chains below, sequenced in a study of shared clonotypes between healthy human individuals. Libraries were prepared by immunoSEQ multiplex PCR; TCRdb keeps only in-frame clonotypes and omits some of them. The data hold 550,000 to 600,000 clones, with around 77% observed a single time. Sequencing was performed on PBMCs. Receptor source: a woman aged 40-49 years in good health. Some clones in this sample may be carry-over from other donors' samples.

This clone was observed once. The CDR3 nucleotides are TGCGCCAGCAGTGACCCCGGACTAGCGGGCTTAATCTACAATGAGCAGTTCTTC. Amino acids: CASSDPGLAGLIYNEQFF. The genes are TRBV10-1 and TRBJ2-1; 11 bases map to TRBD2. This CDR3 is 18 amino acids long. Germline V gives CDR1 WNHNN, CDR2 SYGVQD (reference sequence). V shed 3 bases, J shed 3 bases, and the junction held 10 bases outside the gene matches.

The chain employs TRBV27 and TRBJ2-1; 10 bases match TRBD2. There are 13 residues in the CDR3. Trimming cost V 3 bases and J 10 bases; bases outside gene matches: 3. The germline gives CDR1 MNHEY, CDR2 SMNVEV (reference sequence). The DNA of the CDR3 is TGTGCCAGCAGTTTCATAGCGGGAGGAGAGCAGTTCTTC. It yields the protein CASSFIAGGEQFF.

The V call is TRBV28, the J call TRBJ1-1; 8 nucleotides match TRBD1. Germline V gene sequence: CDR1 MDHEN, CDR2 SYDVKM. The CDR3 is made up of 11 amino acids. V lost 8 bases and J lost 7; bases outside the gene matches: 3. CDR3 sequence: CASWTGHEAFF. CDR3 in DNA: TGTGCCAGCTGGACAGGGCATGAAGCTTTCTTT. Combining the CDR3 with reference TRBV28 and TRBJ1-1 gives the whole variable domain DVKVTQSSRYLVKRTGEKVFLECVQDMDHENMFWYRQDPGLGLRLIYFSYDVKMKEKGDIPEGYSVSREKKERFSLILESASTNQTSMYLCASWTGHEAFFGQGTRLTVV.

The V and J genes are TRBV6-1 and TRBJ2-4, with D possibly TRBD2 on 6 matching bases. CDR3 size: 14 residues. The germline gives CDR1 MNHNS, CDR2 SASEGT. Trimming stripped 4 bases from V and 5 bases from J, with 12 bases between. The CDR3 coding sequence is TGTGCCAGCAGTGTTAGCGGAGGGGAAAACATTCAGTACTTC. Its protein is CASSVSGGENIQYF.

The CDR3 bases are TGTGCCAGCTACATAACCAGGGTCGGGGAGACCCAGTACTTC. This translates into CASYITRVGETQYF. The chain combines TRBV25-1 with TRBJ2-5; D is perhaps TRBD1 (5 bases). Per the germline V gene, CDR1 is MGHDK and CDR2 is SYGVNS. The length of the CDR3 is 14 residues. Deletions cut 8 bases from V and 5 bases from J, with 18 bases between.

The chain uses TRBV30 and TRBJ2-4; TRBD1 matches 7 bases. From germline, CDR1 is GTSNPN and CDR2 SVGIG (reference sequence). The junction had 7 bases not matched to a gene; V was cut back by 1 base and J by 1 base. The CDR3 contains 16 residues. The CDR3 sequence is CAWSGDRALAKNIQYF. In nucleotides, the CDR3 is TGTGCCTGGAGTGGCGACAGGGCGTTGGCCAAAAACATTCAGTACTTC. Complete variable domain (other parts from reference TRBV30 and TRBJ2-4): SQTIHQWPATLVQPVGSPLSLECTVEGTSNPNLYWYRQAAGRGLQLLFYSVGIGQISSEVPQNLSASRPQDRQFILSSKKLLLSDSGFYLCAWSGDRALAKNIQYFGAGTRLSVL.

CDR3 amino acids: CASSVISGSTDTQYF. CDR3 DNA: TGTGCCAGCAGTGTGATTAGCGGGAGCACAGATACGCAGTATTTT. V and J are TRBV2 and TRBJ2-3; 7 bases line up with TRBD2. CDR1 is SNHLY, CDR2 FYNNEI, per germline. The V and J ends lost 4 bases and 0 bases, in that order; junction bases with no gene match: 4. The length of the CDR3 is 15 residues.

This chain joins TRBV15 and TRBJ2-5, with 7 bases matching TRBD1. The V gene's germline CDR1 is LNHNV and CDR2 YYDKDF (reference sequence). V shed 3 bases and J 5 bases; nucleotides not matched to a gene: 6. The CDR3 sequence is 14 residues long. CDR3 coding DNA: TGTGCCACCAGCAGGGACAGGAGATTGGAGACCCAGTACTTC. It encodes CATSRDRRLETQYF.

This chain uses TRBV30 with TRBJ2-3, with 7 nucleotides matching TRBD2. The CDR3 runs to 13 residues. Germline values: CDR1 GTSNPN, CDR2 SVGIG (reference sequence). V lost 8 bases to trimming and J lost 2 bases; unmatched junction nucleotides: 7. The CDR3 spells CAGSSGFTDTQYF. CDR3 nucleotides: TGTGCCGGGTCTAGCGGTTTCACAGATACGCAGTATTTT.

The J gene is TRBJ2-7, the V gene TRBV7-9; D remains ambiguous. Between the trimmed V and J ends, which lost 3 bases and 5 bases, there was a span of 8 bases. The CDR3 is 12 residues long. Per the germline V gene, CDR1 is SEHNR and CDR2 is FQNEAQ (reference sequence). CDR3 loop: CASSFQRNEQYF. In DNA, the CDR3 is TGTGCCAGCAGCTTCCAGAGGAACGAGCAGTACTTC.

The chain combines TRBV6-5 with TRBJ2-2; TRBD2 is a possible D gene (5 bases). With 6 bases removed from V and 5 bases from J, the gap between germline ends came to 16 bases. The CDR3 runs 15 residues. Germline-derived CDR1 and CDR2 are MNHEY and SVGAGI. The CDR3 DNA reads TGTGCCAGCAGCCTCCAGGCAGGAGGAACCGGGGAGCTGTTTTTT. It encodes CASSLQAGGTGELFF.

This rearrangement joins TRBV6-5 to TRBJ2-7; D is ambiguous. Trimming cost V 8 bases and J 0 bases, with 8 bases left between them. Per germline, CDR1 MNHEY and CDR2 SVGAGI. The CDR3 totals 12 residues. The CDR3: CASGYSSYEQYF. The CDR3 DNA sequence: TGTGCCAGCGGGTATAGCTCCTACGAGCAGTACTTC.

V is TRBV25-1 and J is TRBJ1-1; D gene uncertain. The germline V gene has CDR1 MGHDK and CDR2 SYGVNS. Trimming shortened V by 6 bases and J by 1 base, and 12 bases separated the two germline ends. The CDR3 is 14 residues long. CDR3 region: CASRVSSRNTEAFF. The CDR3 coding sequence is TGTGCCAGCAGAGTCTCGTCGCGGAACACTGAAGCTTTCTTT.